This paragraph reports one T cell receptor (beta chain). The antigen remains undetermined. The data belong to a study of cytomegalovirus exposure and HLA in healthy donors. Trimming took off 1 base at V and 4 bases at J, with 8 bases between the two ends. The CDR3 contains 14 residues. Germline CDR1 MGHRA, CDR2 YSYEKL. Regarding the study as a whole: Researchers catalogued roughly 150 TCR beta chains as cytomegalovirus-associated. Across donors, sequencing depth was assumed by presence/absence analyses to be roughly uniform. In a later analysis, at a false discovery rate of 0.05, some 15,000 TCR beta sequences were associated with HLA alleles.

In nominal health when sampled, donors likely had unrecorded immune exposures nonetheless. Researchers ran the PCR with 60 Vbeta and 13 Jbeta primers. Sequencing was performed with immunoSEQ multiplex PCR; in TCRdb, only in-frame clones are kept and a portion is missing. The listing records under 150,000 clones. Sequenced sample: PBMCs. The sequence derives from an older woman in good health and CMV-seronegative. The gene calls are TRBV4-1 and TRBJ1-5; a weak D match, TRBD1 (5 bases). Here the CDR3 DNA reads TGCGCCAGCAGCCAAGTGGGGGGGAATCAGCCCCAGCATTTT. Encoded protein: CASSQVGGNQPQHF.